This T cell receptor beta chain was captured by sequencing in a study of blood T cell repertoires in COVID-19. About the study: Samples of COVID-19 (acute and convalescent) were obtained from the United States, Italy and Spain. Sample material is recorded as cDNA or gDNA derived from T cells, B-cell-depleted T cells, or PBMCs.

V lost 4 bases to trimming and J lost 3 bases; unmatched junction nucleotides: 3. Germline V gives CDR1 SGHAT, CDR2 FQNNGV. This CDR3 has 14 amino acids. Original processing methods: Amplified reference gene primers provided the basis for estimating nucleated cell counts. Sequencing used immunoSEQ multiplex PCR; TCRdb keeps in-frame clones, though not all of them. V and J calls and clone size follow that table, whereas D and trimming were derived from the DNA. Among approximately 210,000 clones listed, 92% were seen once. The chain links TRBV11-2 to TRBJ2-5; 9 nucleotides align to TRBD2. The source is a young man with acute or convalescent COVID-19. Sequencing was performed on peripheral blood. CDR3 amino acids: CASSSRLAEETQYF. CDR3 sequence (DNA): TGTGCCAGCAGCTCACGACTAGCGGAAGAGACCCAGTACTTC.